The rows below give T cell receptor beta chains drawn from one sample of a study of identical twins. TCRdb recomputed calls from the 5' RACE reads with MiXCR, one row per CDR3 protein. Here the sample spans around 1.7 million distinct CDR3 sequences, more than 30% being singletons. Material for sequencing was cord blood. These receptors were collected from a newborn girl in good health. Each CDR3 is given with its conserved first and last residue.

V gene	CDR3 protein
TRBV27	CASSLSRGTGGARAFF
TRBV24-1	CATTKTGVAFF
TRBV20-1	CSARAPTSGSLQTQYF
TRBV20-1	CSARPGTGDEKLFF
TRBV6-1	CASSLVIDGRYGYTF
TRBV20-1	CSAIGWDSFPYEQYF
TRBV7-2	CASSLTASLQETQYF
TRBV24-1	CATSDRDGKETQYF
TRBV2	CATLSREWQETQYF
TRBV18	CASSPPHRGGNEKLFF
TRBV4-1	CASSWDRVWNTEAFF
TRBV4-2	CASSQDTREVFYEQYF
TRBV27	CASSLWGFSGANVLTF
TRBV20-1	CSARGATSGRGGTDTQYF
TRBV9	CASSASGTFQETQYF
TRBV20-1	CSAREVETLYGYTF
TRBV20-1	CSPPRSGLDSLSYNEQFF